These T cell receptor beta chains were read from a single sample in a study of T-cell reconstitution after alpha-beta-depleted transplantation in children. TCRdb re-analysed the PCR reads in MiXCR, keeping a single row per CDR3 protein. The sample records approximately 650,000 distinct CDR3 sequences, less than 15% being singletons. Here the sequenced sample was PBMCs, taken before TCRalphabeta/CD19-depleted stem cell transplant. Every receptor here comes from a girl aged 2 to 10 with congenital amegakaryocytic thrombocytopenia, due to receive a stem cell transplant. CDR3s include the opening cysteine and the closing phenylalanine or tryptophan. A D gene is named only where the DNA matches it firmly. Size is omitted from some rows. Given values are once, few, many or a class for expanded clones.

d_gene	abundance	v_gene	j_gene	CDR3aa	CDR3nt
NA	NA	TRBV7-9	TRBJ2-1	CASTQDNSYNEQFF	TGTGCCAGCACCCAGGATAACTCCTACAATGAGCAGTTCTTC
NA	few	TRBV5-1	TRBJ2-1	CASSPTAGNEQFF	TGCGCCAGCAGCCCCACGGCGGGCAATGAGCAGTTCTTC
NA	NA	TRBV12-3/TRBV12-4	TRBJ1-2	CASSLLQYGYTF	TGTGCCAGCAGTTTATTACAGTATGGCTACACCTTC
NA	many	TRBV20-1	TRBJ1-2	CSPPAGIAGGYTF	TGCAGCCCTCCAGCAGGGATCGCAGGGGGCTACACCTTC
TRBD2	many	TRBV20-1	TRBJ2-1	CSATGLAGGRSEITYNEQFF	TGCAGTGCTACGGGACTAGCGGGAGGACGATCTGAGATTACCTACAATGAGCAGTTCTTC
TRBD2	many	TRBV4-2	TRBJ2-1	CASSLRWGSGSYEQFF	TGTGCCAGCAGCTTACGTTGGGGTAGCGGGAGTTATGAGCAGTTCTTC
NA	NA	TRBV2	TRBJ2-3	CASSNEQGLRDTQYF	TGTGCCAGCAGTAACGAACAGGGTTTAAGAGATACGCAGTATTTT
TRBD2	NA	TRBV12-3/TRBV12-4	TRBJ2-7	CASRTSASGRWWDEQYF	TGTGCCAGCCGAACATCGGCTAGCGGGAGATGGTGGGACGAGCAGTACTTC
TRBD2	NA	TRBV7-2	TRBJ2-1	CASRRGGRAYNEQFF	TGTGCCAGCAGGCGAGGCGGGAGGGCCTACAATGAGCAGTTCTTC
NA	many	TRBV11-2	TRBJ1-6	CASSYGGSLHF	TGTGCCAGCAGCTATGGGGGGTCCCTCCACTTT
NA	many	TRBV27	TRBJ1-1	CASSLWASNTEAFF	TGTGCCAGCAGTTTATGGGCAAGTAACACTGAAGCTTTCTTT
TRBD2	NA	TRBV11-2	TRBJ2-1	CACSLDFLAGGPVDEQFF	TGTGCCTGCAGCTTAGATTTCCTAGCGGGAGGGCCAGTTGATGAGCAGTTCTTC
NA	many	TRBV5-1	TRBJ2-6	CASRTGPSGANVLTF	TGCGCCAGCCGAACAGGGCCTTCTGGGGCCAACGTCCTGACTTTC
TRBD2	many	TRBV10-3	TRBJ2-7	CAITSGPTLSSYEQYF	TGTGCCATCACTAGCGGCCCAACACTTAGCTCCTACGAGCAGTACTTC
TRBD1	NA	TRBV29-1	TRBJ2-7	CSLTDRESYEQYF	TGCAGCCTGACCGACAGGGAATCCTACGAGCAGTACTTC
TRBD2	NA	TRBV10-3	TRBJ2-1	CAISESGTSDEQFF	TGTGCCATCAGTGAGTCCGGGACTAGCGATGAGCAGTTCTTC
NA	NA	TRBV28	TRBJ2-2	CASSGGRYTGELFF	TGTGCCAGCAGTGGGGGGCGGTACACCGGGGAGCTGTTTTTT
TRBD2	many	TRBV12-3/TRBV12-4	TRBJ2-1	CASSQTSRSYNEQFF	TGTGCCAGCAGTCAGACTAGCCGCTCCTACAATGAGCAGTTCTTC
TRBD2	many	TRBV29-1	TRBJ2-1	CSVGTSMNEQFF	TGCAGCGTTGGGACTAGCATGAATGAGCAGTTCTTC
NA	NA	TRBV3-1	TRBJ2-1	CASSQLGVGTSEQFF	TGTGCCAGCAGCCAACTAGGGGTCGGCACAAGTGAGCAGTTCTTC
NA	many	TRBV7-3	TRBJ1-6	CASSEGNTYNSPLHF	TGTGCCAGCTCGGAGGGAAACACCTATAATTCACCCCTCCACTTT
TRBD2	NA	TRBV9	TRBJ2-2	CASSVALAGYLSGELFF	TGTGCCAGCAGCGTAGCCCTAGCGGGATATCTGTCCGGGGAGCTGTTTTTT
NA	many	TRBV20-1	TRBJ2-3	CSAPLEGTDTQYF	TGCAGTGCTCCGTTGGAGGGCACAGATACGCAGTATTTT
NA	many	TRBV27	TRBJ2-7	CASSFPFYEQYF	TGTGCCAGCAGTTTCCCCTTCTACGAGCAGTACTTC